This TCR beta chain was retrieved from a study of shared clonotypes between healthy human individuals. General study findings and limits: Clonotype sharing levels among donors were expected to vary with sequencing depth. In general, naive subsets displayed greater estimated richness than memory subsets did.

Clones were read by immunoSEQ multiplex PCR, and TCRdb kept only the in-frame ones, dropping some. The sample records roughly 890,000 clones, approximately 92% being singletons. About this clone: The antigen is undetermined.

The length of the CDR3 is 14 residues. CDR1 is SGDLS, CDR2 YYNGEE, per germline. The ends were cut back, 7 bases at V and 1 base at J, with 11 bases in the middle. Terminally differentiated effector memory CD45RA+ cells were left out of the naive CD8 fraction, which was CD45RO-negative and positively selected for CCR7. This rearrangement joins TRBV9 to TRBJ2-2; D possibly corresponds to TRBD2 (5 bases). The TCR sequence derives from a man aged 25 to 40 in good health. The sequencing sample was made of naive CD8+ T cells sorted from blood. The CDR3 DNA reads TGTGCCAGCCAATCGGGAATGAACACCGGGGAGCTGTTTTTT. Protein sequence: CASQSGMNTGELFF.